The source of this T cell receptor (beta chain) is a study of PD-L1 blockade in urothelial cancer. CDR3 length equals 14 residues. The V gene end was trimmed by 2 bases and the J gene end by 5 bases; junction bases not matched to a gene: 4. The germline CDR1 and CDR2 sequences are SNHLY and FYNNEI. Assay: immunoSEQ multiplex PCR; the TCRdb copy retains only in-frame clones and omits some. The table shows under 35,000 clones, with around 87% occurring only once. The source is a man aged 50 or older with urothelial cancer. This specimen was PBMCs, taken around atezolizumab (anti-PD-L1) treatment. This sequence joins TRBV2 and TRBJ2-7; the match to TRBD1 covers 9 bases. CDR3 in amino acids: CASSEWGQGDEQYF. The CDR3 DNA is TGTGCCAGCAGTGAATGGGGACAGGGTGACGAGCAGTACTTC.